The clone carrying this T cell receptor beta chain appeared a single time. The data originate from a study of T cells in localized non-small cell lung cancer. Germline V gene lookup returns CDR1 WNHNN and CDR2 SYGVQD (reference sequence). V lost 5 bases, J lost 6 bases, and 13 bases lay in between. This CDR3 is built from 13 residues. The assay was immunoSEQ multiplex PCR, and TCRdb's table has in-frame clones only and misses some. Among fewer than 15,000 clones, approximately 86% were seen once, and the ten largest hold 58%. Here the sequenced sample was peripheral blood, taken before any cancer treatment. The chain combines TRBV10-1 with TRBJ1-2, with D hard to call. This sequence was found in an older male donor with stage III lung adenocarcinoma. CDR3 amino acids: CASSPRRPDGYTF. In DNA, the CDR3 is TGCGCCAGCAGTCCTAGGAGACCGGATGGCTACACCTTC.